The T cell receptor (beta chain) described here comes from a study of response to subunit inactivated influenza vaccine. Study-wide points: It was the authors' suggestion that each seasonal influenza vaccination recruits few new T cells.

TCRdb redid the calling of the RT-PCR reads with MiXCR, one entry per CDR3 protein. The sample holds more than 450,000 distinct CDR3 sequences, approximately 7.6% seen once. This clonotype was counted only a few times. As yet, its antigen is unknown. CDR3 length: 17 residues. The germline V gene encodes CDR1 MDHEN and CDR2 SYDVKM. The junction had 15 bases not matched to a gene; V was cut back by 5 bases and J by 5 bases. The sequence derives from a man between 50 and 75 years old who received an inactivated influenza vaccine. The V and J genes are TRBV28 and TRBJ2-3, with 8 bases lining up with TRBD1. Sample: PBMCs from blood, taken around 25 months after vaccination. The CDR3 loop is CASSEALGTGNQDTQYF. DNA of the CDR3: TGTGCCAGCAGTGAAGCCCTCGGGACAGGCAACCAAGATACGCAGTATTTT. Supplemented by reference TRBV28 and TRBJ2-3, the full variable domain reads DVKVTQSSRYLVKRTGEKVFLECVQDMDHENMFWYRQDPGLGLRLIYFSYDVKMKEKGDIPEGYSVSREKKERFSLILESASTNQTSMYLCASSEALGTGNQDTQYFGPGTRLTVL.